Presented here are 26 T cell receptor beta chains from one specimen sequenced in a study of cytomegalovirus exposure and HLA in healthy donors. The PCR was carried out with 60 Vbeta primers and 13 Jbeta primers. Sequencing used immunoSEQ multiplex PCR; TCRdb keeps in-frame clones, though not all of them. The sample consists of roughly 250,000 clones, 75% to 85% of them appearing once. What was sequenced was PBMCs. Receptors originate from a girl aged 2 to 9 in good health and CMV-seronegative.

This chain links TRBV19 with TRBJ1-2, with D possibly matching TRBD1 (6 bases). Germline lookup yields CDR1 LNHDA and CDR2 SQIVND (reference sequence). This CDR3 comprises 12 residues. CDR3 bases: TGTGCAGCGGGACACAGGTCCTATGGCTACACCTTC. Its translation is CAAGHRSYGYTF.

The V and J genes are TRBV15 and TRBJ2-7; D unresolved. The V and J ends lost 0 bases and 3 bases respectively, with 9 bases between them. This CDR3 has 14 amino acids. The germline V gene has CDR1 LNHNV and CDR2 YYDKDF (reference sequence). CDR3: CATSRDAQDYEQYF. The DNA of the CDR3 is TGTGCCACCAGCAGAGACGCCCAGGACTACGAGCAGTACTTC.

The chain couples TRBV28 to TRBJ1-1; perhaps TRBD1 as D (6 bases). Trimming took 6 bases from V and 1 from J, leaving 12 bases between them. This CDR3 is built from 14 residues. From germline, CDR1 is MDHEN and CDR2 SYDVKM. The CDR3, as DNA: TGTGCCAGCAGGGGGCTAGGGGGGAACACTGAAGCTTTCTTT. It translates to CASRGLGGNTEAFF.

This chain links TRBV9 with TRBJ2-1, with D possibly TRBD1 on 5 matching bases. The CDR3 runs 15 residues. Germline V gene data show CDR1 as SGDLS and CDR2 as YYNGEE. Trimming pared 2 bases from V and 5 bases from J, leaving 14 bases between. CDR3 sequence reads: CASSVRRQRDNEQFF. Here the CDR3 DNA reads TGTGCCAGCAGCGTTCGGAGACAGCGAGACAATGAGCAGTTCTTC.

This clone was counted a single time. The rearrangement uses TRBV7-6 and TRBJ2-7; D may be TRBD2 (6 bases). V was shortened by 2 bases and J by 5 bases, with 16 bases between the two germline ends. CDR3 length: 15 residues. CDR1 SGHVS and CDR2 FNYEAQ come from the germline V gene. The CDR3 spells CASSLNAGPLNEQYF. The CDR3 DNA sequence: TGTGCCAGCAGCTTAAATGCGGGGCCCCTCAACGAGCAGTACTTC.

The chain is built from TRBV2 and TRBJ1-2; tentatively, D is TRBD1 (6 bases). Germline V gene sequence: CDR1 SNHLY, CDR2 FYNNEI. The CDR3 is 14 amino acids. V lost 7 bases and J 7 bases, leaving 19 bases between the germline ends. The CDR3: CASIPGGRGGGYTF. The CDR3 DNA follows: TGTGCCAGCATCCCCGGCGGGAGAGGGGGTGGCTACACCTTC.

This clone was detected only once. J is TRBJ2-1 and V is TRBV9, with TRBD2 matching over 11 bases. Per the germline V gene, CDR1 is SGDLS and CDR2 is YYNGEE. Germline trimming cut 2 bases from V and 8 bases from J; bases unmatched to any gene: 6. This CDR3 has 15 amino acids. The CDR3 here is CASSVSGGAWDEQFF. The CDR3 DNA follows: TGTGCCAGCAGCGTTAGCGGGGGGGCCTGGGATGAGCAGTTCTTC.

The V call is TRBV5-6, the J call TRBJ2-7; 15 bases map to TRBD2. This CDR3 contains 17 residues. Per the germline V gene, CDR1 is SGHDT and CDR2 is YYEEEE. The V gene end was trimmed by 7 bases and the J gene end by 2 bases; junction bases not matched to a gene: 10. CDR3 coding DNA: TGTGCCAGCCGTACGGGACTAGCGGGGGGTCTTGCCTACGAGCAGTACTTC. The encoded protein is CASRTGLAGGLAYEQYF. Full variable domain (remainder filled in from reference TRBV5-6 and TRBJ2-7): DAGVTQSPTHLIKTRGQQVTLRCSPKSGHDTVSWYQQALGQGPQFIFQYYEEEERQRGNFPDRFSGHQFPNYSSELNVNALLLGDSALYLCASRTGLAGGLAYEQYFGPGTRLTVT.

V and J are TRBV6-1 and TRBJ2-3, with TRBD2 matching over 10 bases. V was clipped by 4 bases and J by 0 bases; unmatched bases: 4. This CDR3 is 16 amino acids long. Germline V gene sequence: CDR1 MNHNS, CDR2 SASEGT. The CDR3 reads CASSAGLATSTDTQYF. The CDR3 DNA follows: TGTGCCAGCAGTGCGGGACTAGCGACTAGCACAGATACGCAGTATTTT.

The rearrangement joins TRBV19 to TRBJ2-7, with 8 bases identical to TRBD2. The trim removed 5 bases at V and 2 bases at J, leaving 8 bases unmatched. Germline CDR1 and CDR2: LNHDA and SQIVND (reference sequence). This CDR3 contains 15 residues. The CDR3 is CASSLLLAAPYEQYF. DNA for the CDR3: TGTGCCAGTAGTCTCTTACTAGCGGCCCCCTACGAGCAGTACTTC.

The CDR3, as DNA: TGTGCCAGCAGCGAGACAGGGGGCCAGAATCAGCCCCAGCATTTT. It yields the protein CASSETGGQNQPQHF. This chain connects TRBV9 to TRBJ1-5, with TRBD1 matching 10 bases. V shed 3 bases, J shed 4 bases, and the junction held 4 bases outside the gene matches. Germline CDR1 is SGDLS and CDR2 is YYNGEE. This CDR3 region has 15 residues.

The chain couples TRBV5-1 to TRBJ2-7, with 11 bases aligning to TRBD2. The CDR3 is 16 amino acids. V dropped 4 bases and J dropped 6; count of bases not matched to a gene: 12. Per germline, CDR1 SGHRS and CDR2 YFSETQ. Written as DNA, the CDR3 is TGCGCCAGCAGCGACCCAACTAGCGGGAGCAGCTTCGAGCAGTACTTC. It yields the protein CASSDPTSGSSFEQYF.

For this clone: One junction end disagrees with the germline gene, perhaps due to a read error. This rearrangement joins TRBV7-9 to TRBJ2-6, with D possibly matching TRBD1 (6 bases). Germline CDR1 is SEHNR and CDR2 is FQNEAQ (reference sequence). The CDR3 is made up of 17 amino acids. As DNA, the CDR3 is TGTTCCAGCAGGGAACAGGGAAGTAGTCGTGGGGCCAACGTCCTGACTTTC. Its translation is CSSREQGSSRGANVLTF. The full variable domain, its missing parts supplied by reference TRBV7-9 and TRBJ2-6, is DTGVSQNPRHKITKRGQNVTFRCDPISEHNRLYWYRQTLGQGPEFLTYFQNEAQLEKSRLLSDRFSAERPKGSFSTLEIQRTEQGDSAMYLCSSREQGSSRGANVLTFGAGSRLTVL.

This chain uses TRBV19 with TRBJ2-7, with 9 bases lining up with TRBD2. Germline CDR1 and CDR2: LNHDA and SQIVND (reference sequence). Trimming cost V 3 bases and J 2 bases; bases outside gene matches: 2. There are 14 residues in the CDR3. The CDR3 protein is CASSMTSGTYEQYF. The CDR3 DNA reads TGTGCCAGTAGTATGACTAGCGGAACCTACGAGCAGTACTTC.

The chain carries TRBV7-9 and TRBJ1-1; D not certain. Germline values: CDR1 SEHNR, CDR2 FQNEAQ (reference sequence). Trimming pared 6 bases from V and 2 bases from J, leaving 7 bases between. This CDR3 region has 12 residues. The CDR3 region has the DNA TGTGCCAGCAGGGTCCTAAACACTGAAGCTTTCTTT. This sequence encodes CASRVLNTEAFF.

V gene TRBV19 combines with J gene TRBJ2-2, with 7 bases matching TRBD2. With 4 bases clipped from V and 4 bases from J, the junction kept 6 bases outside the gene matches. There are 15 residues in the CDR3. Looked up from germline, CDR1 is LNHDA and CDR2 is SQIVND (reference sequence). The chain's CDR3 is CASSRRELGTGELFF. The CDR3 DNA follows: TGTGCCAGTAGTAGGCGGGAGTTAGGCACCGGGGAGCTGTTTTTT.

The gene calls are TRBV2 and TRBJ2-1; TRBD1 might be the D (6 bases). The CDR3 is 16 residues long. The germline CDR1 and CDR2 sequences are SNHLY and FYNNEI. V was cut by 2 bases and J by 6 bases, with 17 bases left in between. Here the CDR3 reads CASSEQGPERLNEQFF. The CDR3 DNA reads as TGTGCCAGCAGTGAACAGGGGCCGGAGAGGCTCAATGAGCAGTTCTTC.

The chain combines TRBV29-1 with TRBJ2-5, with 8 bases lining up with TRBD2. Germline loops: CDR1 SQVTM, CDR2 ANQGSEA. With V trimmed by 6 bases and J by 5 bases, 11 bases remained unmatched. This CDR3 contains 14 residues. Written as DNA, the CDR3 is TGCAGCGTAATTAGCGGGGCCTGGGGGGAGACCCAGTACTTC. This sequence encodes CSVISGAWGETQYF.

This rearrangement joins TRBV6-5 to TRBJ1-1; the D gene is possibly TRBD1 (5 bases). V was trimmed by 6 bases and J by 3 bases, leaving 8 bases between them. This CDR3 spans 12 amino acids. Germline CDR1 MNHEY, CDR2 SVGAGI. The CDR3, as DNA: TGTGCCAGCAGGGGGCCCGACACTGAAGCTTTCTTT. Translating it yields CASRGPDTEAFF.

The chain recombines TRBV6-1 with TRBJ2-7; D might be TRBD1 (6 bases). CDR3 length: 14 residues. V lost 6 bases, J lost 4 bases, and 16 bases lay in between. Germline CDR1 and CDR2: MNHNS and SASEGT. The DNA for the CDR3 is TGTGCCAGCAGGGGGGCCAGGGTAATGTACGAGCAGTACTTC. It translates to CASRGARVMYEQYF.

This rearrangement joins TRBV10-2 to TRBJ2-3, with 9 positions matching TRBD1. The germline V gene encodes CDR1 WSHSY and CDR2 SAAADI. The CDR3 runs 18 residues. V lost 2 bases to trimming and J lost 4 bases; unmatched junction nucleotides: 13. CDR3 in amino acids: CASSERMNRDRVSDTQYF. The CDR3 DNA reads TGCGCCAGCAGTGAGCGAATGAACCGGGACAGGGTATCAGATACGCAGTATTTT.

CDR3 residues: CAWTGHLNTEAFF. CDR3 nucleotide sequence: TGTGCCTGGACGGGACACCTGAACACTGAAGCTTTCTTT. V and J are TRBV30 and TRBJ1-1; D perhaps matches TRBD1 (6 bases). The CDR3 covers 13 residues. V was cut by 4 bases and J by 0 bases, with 9 bases left in between. CDR1 GTSNPN and CDR2 SVGIG come from the germline V gene (reference sequence).

This clone occurred once. V is TRBV30 and J is TRBJ1-6; no reliable D call. Germline V gives CDR1 GTSNPN, CDR2 SVGIG (reference sequence). This CDR3 has 14 amino acids. V shed 2 bases and J shed 5 bases, with 10 bases lying between them. DNA of the CDR3: TGTGCCTGGAGTACCAGGTGGAATAATTCACCCCTCCACTTT. This sequence encodes CAWSTRWNNSPLHF.

The chain recombines TRBV7-6 with TRBJ2-7; no firm D call. This CDR3 spans 13 amino acids. Trimming pared 3 bases from V and 4 bases from J, leaving 10 bases between. The germline V gene has CDR1 SGHVS and CDR2 FNYEAQ. The CDR3 loop reads CASSFGGEYEQYF. For the CDR3, the DNA is TGTGCCAGCAGCTTCGGCGGAGAATACGAGCAGTACTTC. The full variable domain, completed using reference TRBV7-6 and TRBJ2-7, is GAGVSQSPRYKVTKRGQDVALRCDPISGHVSLYWYRQALGQGPEFLTYFNYEAQQDKSGLPNDRFSAERPEGSISTLTIQRTEQRDSAMYRCASSFGGEYEQYFGPGTRLTVT.

The chain couples TRBV5-4 to TRBJ1-6; D is unclear. V was cut by 4 bases and J by 5 bases, with 4 bases left in between. This CDR3 region has 12 residues. CDR1 and CDR2 from the germline V gene are SGHNT and YYREEE (reference sequence). The CDR3, as DNA: TGTGCCAGCAGCCTTAATAATTCACCCCTCCACTTT. It yields the protein CASSLNNSPLHF.

The rearrangement links TRBV19 to TRBJ2-7; possibly TRBD2 for D (5 bases). CDR3 length: 16 amino acids. V was clipped by 1 base and J by 5 bases, with 18 bases between them. Germline CDR1 is LNHDA and CDR2 is SQIVND (reference sequence). CDR3: CASSIGGGNLFNEQYF. CDR3 DNA sequence: TGTGCCAGTAGTATAGGTGGAGGAAATCTTTTTAACGAGCAGTACTTC.